This T cell receptor (beta chain) is drawn from a study of blood T cell repertoires in COVID-19 (dated by TCRdb to the early 2020s). With regard to the full study: Samples covering the acute and convalescent phases of COVID-19 were provided by collaborators in the United States, Italy and Spain. Where HLA class I and class II types were available, the types were taken from metadata supplied by the sample provider, not from assay-based typing. The material from the prospective study consisted of cDNA or gDNA derived from T cells, B-cell-depleted T cells, or PBMCs. A de-identified subject ID, COVID-19 status, age in years and sex were almost always included in the sample metadata. The repertoires were released in a freely available public database intended as a resource for research on the immune response to SARS-CoV-2. Subjects who had been exposed to COVID-19, were actively infected with it, or had recovered from it provided the deeply sampled blood TCRbeta repertoires that made up the dataset. The samples were drawn from two sources: the first 160 participants of the ongoing ImmuneRACE study, and 950 to 1,500 subjects contributed by 6 global collaborators. Results and caveats for the whole study, not just this receptor: How much clinical and demographic metadata was included differed by source and by participant, and the metadata was provided uncurated.

For this clone: No cognate antigen has been identified for it. No base quality information exists; no much larger clone differs at one position.

TCRbeta CDR3 regions were amplified from genomic DNA using the immunoSEQ Assay, a bias-controlled multiplex PCR. The authors' analysis ran thus. The number of nucleated cells in each sample was estimated by amplification of reference gene primers within the assay. To quantify the absolute abundance of each unique TCRbeta CDR3 rearrangement, sequence reads were collapsed and filtered. Productive Simpson clonality was computed per sample as the square root of Simpson's diversity index over productive rearrangements. Not all clones reach the TCRdb copy of this immuneACCESS table, which keeps in-frame sequences only. Checked studies attribute under half of the gap to unresolved V genes and leave the rest unexplained. V and J calls and clone size follow that table, whereas D and trimming were derived from the DNA. This sample is represented by about 200,000 clones; roughly nine tenths of them were singletons. The top ten hold about 2.2% of the sample.

The CDR3, from cysteine to phenylalanine, totals 15 residues. Solely the CDR3 DNA is kept, with 45 bases framed from the first base. V loses 0 bases of germline sequence and J loses 4 bases, and the interval between the two ends is 10 bases. Per the germline V gene (reference sequence), LNHNV is the CDR1 and YYDKDF is the CDR2. Participants in the prospective study were enrolled through a virtual design, were aged about 18 to 90 years, and lived in under 25 United States geographic areas. In the prospective study, participants were assigned to cohorts based on the clinical history participants reported in a screening survey and a study questionnaire. Each participant in the prospective study had whole blood, serum and a nasopharyngeal or oropharyngeal swab collected by mobile phlebotomists. Prospective study participants could optionally give additional blood draws and questionnaires over a roughly 2-month period. Before DNA extraction, prospective study blood samples were shipped either frozen or at room temperature.

The TCR comes from a middle-aged woman with acute COVID-19. Sequenced input: PBMCs or T cells enriched from blood (not recorded which). The rearranged chain carries TRBV15 and TRBJ1-3; the D gene is perhaps TRBD1, from 5 matching bases. At the DNA level, the sequence is TGTGCCACCAGCAGAGATCGGGGGAGAGGAAACACCATATATTTT. It codes for CATSRDRGRGNTIYF. With the rest looked up from the reference TRBV15 and TRBJ1-3 genes rather than sequenced, the full variable domain is DAMVIQNPRYQVTQFGKPVTLSCSQTLNHNVMYWYQQKSSQAPKLLFHYYDKDFNNEADTPDNFQSRRPNTSFCFLDIRSPGLGDTAMYLCATSRDRGRGNTIYFGEGSWLTVV.